These 5 T cell receptor beta chains originate from one sample sequenced in a study of tumor-infiltrating lymphocytes in primary liver carcinoma. Unsorted whole blood supplied the blood RNA, and germline DNA was isolated too. From about 530 ng total RNA, TCR beta cDNA was generated with a primer in the constant region. Three nested multiplex PCR rounds, a slightly modified ARM-PCR, produced the libraries for TCR beta. Forward primers for TRBV1-TRBV30 and a C-beta reverse primer served the first two PCR rounds, at around 11 cycles each. TCRdb re-analysed the multiplex PCR reads in MiXCR, keeping a single row per CDR3 protein. The table includes under 200,000 distinct CDR3 sequences, almost 65% detected once. Input material: peripheral blood. Source of these receptors: a woman in her fifties or sixties with primary liver carcinoma and hepatitis B virus infection.

About this clonotype: The conserved closing phenylalanine or tryptophan is absent in this CDR3, likely reflecting a read error. The chain has TRBV11-2 and TRBJ2-2; tentatively, D is TRBD1 or TRBD2 (6 bases each). Looked up from germline, CDR1 is SGHAT and CDR2 is FQNNGV. This CDR3 has 15 residues. CDR3 sequence: CASSDWGRDTGGLFI. The DNA for the CDR3 is TGTGCCAGCAGCGACTGGGGGCGCGACACCGGGGGGCTGTTTATT.

This clonotype was seen many times. The V and J genes are TRBV6-2 or TRBV6-3 and TRBJ2-7, with TRBD1 matching 8 bases. The V gene's germline CDR1 is MNHEY and CDR2 SVGEGT. After removal of 2 bases from V and 5 bases from J, the junction contained 5 bases not matched to a gene. The CDR3 spans 14 residues. The CDR3 loop is CASSYRAQGDEQYF. CDR3 nucleotides: TGTGCCAGCAGTTACCGGGCACAGGGGGACGAGCAGTACTTC.

The chain has TRBV11-2 and TRBJ2-2; no firm D call. Germline V lookup: CDR1 SGHAT, CDR2 FQNNGV. V shed 6 bases and J shed 6 bases, with 8 bases lying between them. There are 12 residues in the CDR3. The CDR3 is CASRLNAGELFF. In DNA form, the CDR3 reads TGTGCCAGCAGGCTCAACGCCGGGGAGCTGTTTTTT.

There are many counts of this clonotype. The chain is built from TRBV11-2 and TRBJ2-1; 13 nucleotides match TRBD2. After removal of 3 bases from V and 0 bases from J, the junction contained 2 bases not matched to a gene. Germline V gene sequence: CDR1 SGHAT, CDR2 FQNNGV. The CDR3 runs 17 residues. The CDR3 sequence: CASSFRTSGSSYNEQFF. DNA for the CDR3: TGTGCCAGCAGCTTCAGGACTAGCGGGAGCTCCTACAATGAGCAGTTCTTC.

The CDR3 DNA sequence: TGTGCCAGCAGTGTGCGGTCCCACACTGAAGCTTTCTTT. Translated: CASSVRSHTEAFF. The chain employs TRBV2 and TRBJ1-1; D uncertain. There are 13 residues in the CDR3. Trimming cost V 4 bases and J 3 bases, with 9 bases left between them. CDR1 is SNHLY, CDR2 FYNNEI, per germline.